These 19 T cell receptor beta chains originate from one sample sequenced in a study of blood T cell repertoires in COVID-19. Sequencing was performed with immunoSEQ multiplex PCR; in TCRdb, only in-frame clones are kept and a portion is missing. Of 85,000 to 120,000 clones listed, 84% are singletons. The sequenced material came from peripheral blood. The receptors derive from a human donor in a cohort sampled during active COVID-19.

This clone was observed a handful of times. This chain joins TRBV2 and TRBJ1-2; D may be TRBD1 (6 bases). Germline CDR1 reads SNHLY; CDR2 reads FYNNEI. V was cut by 6 bases and J by 6 bases, with 14 bases left in between. The CDR3 contains 13 residues. CDR3 nucleotide sequence: TGTGCCAGCAGGGGGCAGGGGCCCGATGGCTACACCTTC. Amino acid sequence: CASRGQGPDGYTF.

The chain combines TRBV2 with TRBJ2-2; TRBD2 agrees at 7 bases. CDR1 SNHLY and CDR2 FYNNEI come from the germline V gene. The CDR3 contains 15 residues. The trim removed 4 bases at V and 4 bases at J, leaving 6 bases unmatched. CDR3 region: CASSVAGVVTGELFF. The DNA of the CDR3 is TGTGCCAGCAGTGTGGCGGGGGTCGTCACCGGGGAGCTGTTTTTT.

This chain uses TRBV6-5 with TRBJ1-3, with 7 bases that match TRBD1. The CDR3 spans 14 residues. Germline lookup yields CDR1 MNHEY and CDR2 SVGAGI. V trimming: 6 bases; J trimming: 1 base; junction bases outside the gene matches: 3. The chain's CDR3 is CASSPGQSGNTIYF. DNA for the CDR3: TGTGCCAGCAGCCCGGGACAGTCTGGAAACACCATATATTTT.

The V gene is TRBV6-1, the J gene TRBJ1-6, with D possibly TRBD1 on 6 matching bases. The CDR3 runs to 16 residues. Germline lookup yields CDR1 MNHNS and CDR2 SASEGT. Trimming took off 2 bases at V and 7 bases at J, with 15 bases between the two ends. CDR3 sequence: CASSEQGQGLNSPLHF. The CDR3 bases are TGTGCCAGCAGTGAACAGGGGCAGGGACTAAATTCACCCCTCCACTTT.

Only a few counts were recorded for this clone. This chain uses TRBV10-3 with TRBJ2-7; 10 positions match TRBD2. The germline V gene has CDR1 ENHRY and CDR2 SYGVKD. The CDR3 sequence is 14 residues long. The ends lost 5 bases at V and 5 bases at J; junction bases unmatched: 6. The CDR3 sequence is CAISLAGGMNEQYF. CDR3 coding DNA: TGTGCCATCAGTTTAGCGGGGGGTATGAACGAGCAGTACTTC.

The V and J genes are TRBV7-3 and TRBJ2-2; possibly TRBD1 for D (6 bases). This CDR3 has 16 residues. CDR1 and CDR2 from the germline V gene are SGHTA and FQGTGA. V lost 4 bases and J lost 6, with 18 bases in between. CDR3 coding DNA: TGTGCCAGCAGCTCCCAGTCAGGGGCGCTCGCCGGGGAGCTGTTTTTT. It encodes CASSSQSGALAGELFF. Complete variable domain (other parts from reference TRBV7-3 and TRBJ2-2): GAGVSQTPSNKVTEKGKYVELRCDPISGHTALYWYRQSLGQGPEFLIYFQGTGAADDSGLPNDRFFAVRPEGSVSTLKIQRTERGDSAVYLCASSSQSGALAGELFFGEGSRLTVL.

The chain carries TRBV4-3 and TRBJ2-2; D may be TRBD1 (6 bases). Germline assignment: CDR1 LGHNA and CDR2 YSLEER. The CDR3 totals 17 residues. The V gene lost 0 bases and the J gene lost 7 bases, with 18 bases spanning the gap. CDR3 protein: CASSQDWATGWGGELFF. Here the CDR3 DNA reads TGCGCCAGCAGCCAAGATTGGGCGACAGGCTGGGGCGGGGAGCTGTTTTTT.

The V call is TRBV27, the J call TRBJ2-5; TRBD1 agrees at 7 bases. Germline loops: CDR1 MNHEY, CDR2 SMNVEV (reference sequence). The CDR3 is 13 residues long. J was trimmed by 2 bases and V by 10 bases; bases with no gene match: 7. The CDR3: CATRDRLQETQYF. As DNA, the CDR3 is TGTGCCACGAGGGACAGACTACAAGAGACCCAGTACTTC.

This clone appeared a few times. The rearrangement links TRBV3-1 (or the pseudogene TRBV3-2) to TRBJ1-5; the match to TRBD1 covers 8 bases. V was clipped by 5 bases and J by 7 bases; unmatched bases: 1. The V gene's germline CDR1 is LGHDT and CDR2 YNNKEL (reference sequence). CDR3 size: 12 residues. The CDR3 DNA sequence: TGTGCCAGCAGCGACAGGGGACAGCCCCAGCATTTT. Its translation is CASSDRGQPQHF.

The rearrangement links TRBV3-1 (or the pseudogene TRBV3-2) to TRBJ2-4; D is possibly TRBD1 (5 bases). The V end was cut by 4 bases, the J end by 4 bases, with 20 bases between. The CDR3 is 17 amino acids. The germline V gene encodes CDR1 LGHDT and CDR2 YNNKEL (reference sequence). The chain's CDR3 is CASSPSGRTLVKNIQYF. CDR3 bases: TGTGCCAGCAGCCCCTCGGGTCGGACACTTGTTAAAAACATTCAGTACTTC.

The rearrangement joins TRBV18 to TRBJ2-7; TRBD1 agrees at 9 bases. This CDR3 has 16 amino acids. V lost 6 bases, J lost 1 base, and 10 bases stayed unmatched. Germline lookup yields CDR1 KGHSH and CDR2 LQKENI. The chain's CDR3 is CASSLDRDRESYEQYF. In nucleotides, the CDR3 is TGTGCCAGCTCTTTGGACCGGGACAGGGAGTCCTACGAGCAGTACTTC. Together with reference TRBV18 and TRBJ2-7, the CDR3 gives the full variable domain: NAGVMQNPRHLVRRRGQEARLRCSPMKGHSHVYWYRQLPEEGLKFMVYLQKENIIDESGMPKERFSAEFPKEGPSILRIQQVVRGDSAAYFCASSLDRDRESYEQYFGPGTRLTVT.

The chain has TRBV11-2 and TRBJ2-7; maybe TRBD1 (6 bases). Germline-derived CDR1 and CDR2 are SGHAT and FQNNGV. There are 16 residues in the CDR3. With 4 bases removed from V and 2 bases from J, the gap between germline ends came to 18 bases. In nucleotides, the CDR3 is TGTGCCAGCAGCTCCGTCAGGGGTCAGGGTCCCTACGAGCAGTACTTC. Protein sequence: CASSSVRGQGPYEQYF.

The genes are TRBV19 and TRBJ2-3, with D possibly matching TRBD2 (6 bases). CDR1 is LNHDA, CDR2 SQIVND, per germline (reference sequence). V gave up 7 bases and J gave up 1 base, with 18 bases separating them. The CDR3 is made up of 16 amino acids. In nucleotides, the CDR3 is TGTGCCAGTACCCCCGAGCGGCGGGGAGGCACAGATACGCAGTATTTT. As protein: CASTPERRGGTDTQYF.

This clone was observed a single time. V and J are TRBV4-3 and TRBJ2-2, with 10 bases identical to TRBD2. After removal of 2 bases from V and 7 bases from J, the junction contained 13 bases not matched to a gene. The CDR3 sequence is 18 residues long. Germline V lookup: CDR1 LGHNA, CDR2 YSLEER. CDR3 nucleotide sequence: TGCGCCAGCAGCCAATCACCGAGCCCTAGCGGGGGACACGGGGAGCTGTTTTTT. This sequence encodes CASSQSPSPSGGHGELFF.

The chain employs TRBV7-8 and TRBJ2-3, with TRBD2 matching over 9 bases. The CDR3 has 20 amino acids. Per germline, CDR1 SGHVS and CDR2 FQNEAQ. V shed 5 bases and J 1 base; nucleotides not matched to a gene: 19. The CDR3 nucleotides are TGTGCCAGCAGCCGGAGAGAGTTAGCGGGGGTCCCCGGCCGCACAGATACGCAGTATTTT. Translated: CASSRRELAGVPGRTDTQYF.

This rearrangement joins TRBV7-2 to TRBJ2-7; D might be TRBD2 (7 bases). Germline CDR1 reads SGHTA; CDR2 reads FQGNSA. V was trimmed by 1 base and J by 0 bases, leaving 16 bases between them. The CDR3 is made up of 17 amino acids. The CDR3 nucleotides read TGTGCCAGCAGCTTAGTAGACGGAGGGGGGGCCTCCTACGAGCAGTACTTC. Encoded protein: CASSLVDGGGASYEQYF.

The rearrangement joins TRBV5-4 to TRBJ1-4; weak D call: TRBD1 (6 bases). The CDR3 is 14 residues long. Trimming took off 0 bases at V and 8 bases at J, with 11 bases between the two ends. The germline V gene encodes CDR1 SGHNT and CDR2 YYREEE (reference sequence). The CDR3 sequence is CASSLAGGREKLFF. The DNA of the CDR3 is TGTGCCAGCAGCTTGGCGGGGGGCCGAGAAAAACTGTTTTTT.

The gene calls are TRBV30 and TRBJ1-1; weak D call: TRBD1 (5 bases). CDR1 is GTSNPN and CDR2 is SVGIG in the germline V gene (reference sequence). Trimming removed 2 bases at V and 4 bases at J, with 17 bases between. This CDR3 has 15 residues. Here the CDR3 reads CAWSSKGYKGTEAFF. In DNA, the CDR3 is TGTGCCTGGAGTTCCAAGGGGTACAAAGGCACTGAAGCTTTCTTT.

The genes are TRBV9 and TRBJ1-4; D not certain. The CDR3 extends over 15 amino acids. Germline CDR1 SGDLS, CDR2 YYNGEE. The V end was cut by 0 bases, the J end by 6 bases, with 12 bases between. The CDR3 DNA follows: TGTGCCAGCAGCGTAGGGGCAGACGCATATGAAAAACTGTTTTTT. Translating it yields CASSVGADAYEKLFF.